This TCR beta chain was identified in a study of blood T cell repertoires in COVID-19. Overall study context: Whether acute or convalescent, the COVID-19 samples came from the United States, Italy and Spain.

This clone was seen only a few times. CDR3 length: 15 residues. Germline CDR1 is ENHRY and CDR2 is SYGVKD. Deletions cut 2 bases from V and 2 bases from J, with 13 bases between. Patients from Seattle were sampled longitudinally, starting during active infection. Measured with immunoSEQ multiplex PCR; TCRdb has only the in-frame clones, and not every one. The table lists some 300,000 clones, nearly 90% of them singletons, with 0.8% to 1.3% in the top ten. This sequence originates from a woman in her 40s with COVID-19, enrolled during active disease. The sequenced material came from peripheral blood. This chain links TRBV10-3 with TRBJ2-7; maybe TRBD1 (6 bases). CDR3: CAISEDRSPPYEQYF. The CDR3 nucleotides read TGTGCCATCAGTGAGGACAGGAGCCCCCCCTACGAGCAGTACTTC.